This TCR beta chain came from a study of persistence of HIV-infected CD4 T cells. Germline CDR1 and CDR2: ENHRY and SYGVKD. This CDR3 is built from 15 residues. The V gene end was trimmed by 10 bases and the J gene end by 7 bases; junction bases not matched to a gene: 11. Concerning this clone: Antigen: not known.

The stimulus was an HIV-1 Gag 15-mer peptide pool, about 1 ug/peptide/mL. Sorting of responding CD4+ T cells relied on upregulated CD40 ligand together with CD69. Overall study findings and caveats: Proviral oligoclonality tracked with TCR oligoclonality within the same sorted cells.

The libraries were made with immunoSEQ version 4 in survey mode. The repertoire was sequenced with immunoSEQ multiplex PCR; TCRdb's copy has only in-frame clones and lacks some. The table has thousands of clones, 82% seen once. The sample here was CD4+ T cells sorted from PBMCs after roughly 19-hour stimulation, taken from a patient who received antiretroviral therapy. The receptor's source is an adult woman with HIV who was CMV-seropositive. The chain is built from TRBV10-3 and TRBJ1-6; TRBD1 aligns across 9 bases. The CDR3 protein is CATAPDDRGNSPLHF. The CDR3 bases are TGTGCCACGGCCCCCGATGACAGGGGGAATTCACCCCTCCACTTT.